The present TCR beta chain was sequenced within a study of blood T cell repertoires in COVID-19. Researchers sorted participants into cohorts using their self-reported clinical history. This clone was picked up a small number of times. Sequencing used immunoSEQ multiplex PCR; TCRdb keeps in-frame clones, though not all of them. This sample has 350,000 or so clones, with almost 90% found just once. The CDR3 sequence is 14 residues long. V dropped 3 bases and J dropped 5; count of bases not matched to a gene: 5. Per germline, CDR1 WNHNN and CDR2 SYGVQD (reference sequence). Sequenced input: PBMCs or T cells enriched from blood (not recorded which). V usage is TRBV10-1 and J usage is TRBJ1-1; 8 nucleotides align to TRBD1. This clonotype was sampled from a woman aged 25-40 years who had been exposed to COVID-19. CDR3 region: CASSDGQGRTEAFF. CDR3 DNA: TGCGCCAGCAGTGATGGACAGGGAAGGACTGAAGCTTTCTTT.